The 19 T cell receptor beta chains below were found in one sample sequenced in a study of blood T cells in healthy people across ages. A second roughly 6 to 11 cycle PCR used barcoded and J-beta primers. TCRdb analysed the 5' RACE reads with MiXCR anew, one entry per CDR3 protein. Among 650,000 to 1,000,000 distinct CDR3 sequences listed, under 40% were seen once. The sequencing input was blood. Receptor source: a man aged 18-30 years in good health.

CDR3 coding DNA: TGTGCCAGCCGACTAGGGGGGAACCAAGAGACCCAGTACTTC. Residues: CASRLGGNQETQYF. The genes are TRBV7-2 and TRBJ2-5; D possibly matches TRBD1 or TRBD2 (6 bases each). Per the germline V gene, CDR1 is SGHTA and CDR2 is FQGNSA. The CDR3 consists of 14 residues. Trimming stripped 8 bases from V and 0 bases from J, with 13 bases between.

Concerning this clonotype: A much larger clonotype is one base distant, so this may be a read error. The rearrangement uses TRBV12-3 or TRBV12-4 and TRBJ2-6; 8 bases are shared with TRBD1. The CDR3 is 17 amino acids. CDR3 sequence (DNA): TGTGCCAGCAGTTCCGGACAGGGTAGCTCTGGGGCCAGCGTCCTGACTTTC. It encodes CASSSGQGSSGASVLTF.

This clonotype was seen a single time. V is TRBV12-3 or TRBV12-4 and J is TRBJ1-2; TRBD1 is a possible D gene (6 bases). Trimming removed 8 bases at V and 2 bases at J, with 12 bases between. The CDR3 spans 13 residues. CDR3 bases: TGTGCCAGCGGACAGCCTCAGAACTATGGCTACACCTTC. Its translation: CASGQPQNYGYTF.

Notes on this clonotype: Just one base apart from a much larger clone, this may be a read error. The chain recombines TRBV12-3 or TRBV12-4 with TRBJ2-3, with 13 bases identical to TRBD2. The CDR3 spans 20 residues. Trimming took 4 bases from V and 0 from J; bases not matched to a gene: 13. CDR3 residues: CASSSILGTSGEISTDTQYF. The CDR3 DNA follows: TGTGCCAGCAGTTCCATCCTCGGGACTAGCGGGGAGATAAGCACAGATACGCAGTATTTT.

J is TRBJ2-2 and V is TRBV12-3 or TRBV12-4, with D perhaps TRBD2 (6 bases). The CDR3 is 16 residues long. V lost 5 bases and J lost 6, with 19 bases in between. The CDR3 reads CASSPWDSLVPGELFF. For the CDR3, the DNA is TGTGCCAGCAGTCCCTGGGACTCCCTGGTCCCCGGGGAGCTGTTTTTT.

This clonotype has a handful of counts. DNA for the CDR3: TGTGCCAGCAGTGAAGTCGGACAGGGCCTCGAGCAGTACTTC. This encodes CASSEVGQGLEQYF. The rearrangement joins TRBV2 to TRBJ2-7; TRBD1 agrees at 8 bases. The ends lost 1 base at V and 6 bases at J; junction bases unmatched: 5. CDR3 length: 14 residues. CDR1 and CDR2 (germline): SNHLY, FYNNEI.

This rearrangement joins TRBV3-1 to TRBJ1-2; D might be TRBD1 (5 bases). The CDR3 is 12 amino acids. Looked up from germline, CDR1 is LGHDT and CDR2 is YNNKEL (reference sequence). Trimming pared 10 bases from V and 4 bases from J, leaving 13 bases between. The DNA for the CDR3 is TGTGCCATTTTAGGGGTTATCTATGGCTACACCTTC. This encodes CAILGVIYGYTF. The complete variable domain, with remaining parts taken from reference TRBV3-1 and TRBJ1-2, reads DTAVSQTPKYLVTQMGNDKSIKCEQNLGHDTMYWYKQDSKKFLKIMFSYNNKELIINETVPNRFSPKSPDKAHLNLHINSLELGDSAVYFCAILGVIYGYTFGSGTRLTVV.

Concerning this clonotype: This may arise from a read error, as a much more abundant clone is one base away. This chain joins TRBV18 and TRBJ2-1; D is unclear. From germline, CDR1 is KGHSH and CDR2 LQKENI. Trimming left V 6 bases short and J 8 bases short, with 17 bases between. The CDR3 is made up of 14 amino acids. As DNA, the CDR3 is TGTGCCAGCTCCCCCAGCACTTGGGCCGATGAGCAGTTCTTC. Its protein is CASSPSTWADEQFF.

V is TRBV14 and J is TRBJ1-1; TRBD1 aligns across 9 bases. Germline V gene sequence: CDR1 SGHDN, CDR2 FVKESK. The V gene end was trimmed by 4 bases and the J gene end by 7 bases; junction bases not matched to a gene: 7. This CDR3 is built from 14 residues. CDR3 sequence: CASSPRDRDGEAFF. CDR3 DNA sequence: TGTGCCAGCAGCCCCAGGGACAGGGATGGTGAAGCTTTCTTT.

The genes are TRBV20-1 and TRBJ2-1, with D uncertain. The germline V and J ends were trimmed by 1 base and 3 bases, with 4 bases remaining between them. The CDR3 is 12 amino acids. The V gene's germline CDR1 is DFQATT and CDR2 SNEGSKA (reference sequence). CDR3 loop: CSARVFYNEQFF. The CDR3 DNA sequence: TGCAGTGCTAGAGTGTTCTACAATGAGCAGTTCTTC.

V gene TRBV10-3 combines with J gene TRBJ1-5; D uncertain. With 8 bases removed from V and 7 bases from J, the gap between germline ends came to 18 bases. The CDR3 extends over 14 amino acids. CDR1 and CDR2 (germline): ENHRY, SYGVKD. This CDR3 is CAIVERSPGQPQHF. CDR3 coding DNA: TGTGCCATCGTTGAGAGGTCTCCAGGCCAGCCCCAGCATTTT.

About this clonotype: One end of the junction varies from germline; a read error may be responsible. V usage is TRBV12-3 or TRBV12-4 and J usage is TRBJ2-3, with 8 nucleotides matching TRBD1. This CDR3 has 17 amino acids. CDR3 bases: TGTGCCAGCAGTGGTGACAGGGGACTCCTTAGAACAGATATGCAGTATTTT. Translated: CASSGDRGLLRTDMQYF.

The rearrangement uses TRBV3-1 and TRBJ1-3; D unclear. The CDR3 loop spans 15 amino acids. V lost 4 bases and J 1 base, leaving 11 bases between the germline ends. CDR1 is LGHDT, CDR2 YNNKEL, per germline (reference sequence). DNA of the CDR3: TGTGCCAGCAGCCCACAAATTGGGTCTGGAAACACCATATATTTT. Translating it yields CASSPQIGSGNTIYF.

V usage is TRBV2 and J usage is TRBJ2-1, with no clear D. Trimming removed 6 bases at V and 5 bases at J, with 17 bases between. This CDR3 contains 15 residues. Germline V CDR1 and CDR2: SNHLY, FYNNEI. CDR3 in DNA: TGTGCCAGCAGAGAATTTCTAATCAGCGACAATGAGCAGTTCTTC. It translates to CASREFLISDNEQFF.

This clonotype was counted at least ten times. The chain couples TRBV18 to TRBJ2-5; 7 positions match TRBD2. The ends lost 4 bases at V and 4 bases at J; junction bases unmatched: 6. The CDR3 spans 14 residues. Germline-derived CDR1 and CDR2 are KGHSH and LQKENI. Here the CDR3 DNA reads TGTGCCAGCTCACTCAGGGAGGGAGGAGAGACCCAGTACTTC. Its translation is CASSLREGGETQYF.

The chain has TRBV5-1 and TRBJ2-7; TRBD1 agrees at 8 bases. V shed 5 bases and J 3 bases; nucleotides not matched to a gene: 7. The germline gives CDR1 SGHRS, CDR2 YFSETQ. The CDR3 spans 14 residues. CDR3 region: CASRAGTGFYEQYF. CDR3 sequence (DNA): TGCGCCAGCAGAGCCGGGACAGGCTTCTACGAGCAGTACTTC.

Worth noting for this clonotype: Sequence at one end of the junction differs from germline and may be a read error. DNA of the CDR3: TGCAGTCCTAGTCAGAGCTCCTACAATGAGCAGTTCTTC. Amino acid sequence: CSPSQSSYNEQFF. V and J are TRBV20-1 and TRBJ2-1; the D is unclear. The CDR3 is 13 residues long. CDR1 is DFQATT and CDR2 is SNEGSKA in the germline V gene (reference sequence).

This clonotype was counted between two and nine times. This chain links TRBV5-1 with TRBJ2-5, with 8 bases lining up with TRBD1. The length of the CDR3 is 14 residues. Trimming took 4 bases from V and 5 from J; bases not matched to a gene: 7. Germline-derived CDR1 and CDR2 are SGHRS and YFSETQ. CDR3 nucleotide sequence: TGCGCCAGCAGCCCCCGGACAGGGAAGGAGACCCAGTACTTC. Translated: CASSPRTGKETQYF.

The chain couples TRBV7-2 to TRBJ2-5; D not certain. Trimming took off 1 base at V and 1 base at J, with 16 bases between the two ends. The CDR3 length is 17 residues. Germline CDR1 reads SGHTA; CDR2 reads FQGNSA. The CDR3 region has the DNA TGTGCCAGCAGCTTAGGCTTCCCGCGGCCGATCCAAGAGACCCAGTACTTC. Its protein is CASSLGFPRPIQETQYF.